Here is one T cell receptor beta chain with its context. Antigen: not known. The CDR3 extends over 17 amino acids. Germline-derived CDR1 and CDR2 are LNHNV and YYDKDF (reference sequence). V lost 5 bases, J lost 6 bases, and 26 bases lay in between. Each subset's genomic DNA was split evenly across several immunoSEQ plates. Methods used by the authors: Filtering differed since immunoSEQ provided only junctions, with no quality scores. Sequencing was performed with immunoSEQ multiplex PCR; in TCRdb, only in-frame clones are kept and a portion is missing. V and J calls and clone size are given by that table; D and trimming were obtained from the DNA. Of some 2.4 million clones listed, more than 85% are singletons. The data belong to a study of shared clonotypes between healthy human individuals. Study results and caveats: Clonotypes not shared had lower generation probabilities than those common to all four donors. A handful of donors shared about 4.8% of their naive CD4 clonotypes.

This chain uses TRBV15 with TRBJ2-7; D could derive from TRBD1 or TRBD2 (5 bases each). Sequencing was done on a sample of naive CD4+ T cells from PBMCs. Subset specified: CD45RA+ positively selected. This sequence was found in a man between 18 and 35 years old in good health. Some clones in this sample may be carry-over from other donors' samples. CDR3 residues: CATSGGSGRPSSGEQYF. Here the CDR3 DNA reads TGTGCCACCAGCGGCGGTTCGGGGCGCCCAAGCTCGGGCGAGCAGTACTTC.